The TCR beta chain under discussion was sequenced for a study of cytomegalovirus exposure and HLA in healthy donors. Across the study: The roughly 130 validation repertoires used the same platform as the roughly 720 first-cohort repertoires (as reported by a later analysis). Study conclusions and caveats: Researchers catalogued 160 or so TCR beta chains as cytomegalovirus-associated.

A note on this clone: The antigen is undetermined.

Repertoires were generated with immunoSEQ multiplex PCR, while TCRdb's copy carries only in-frame clones and drops some. In the table there are 95,000 to 150,000 clones, 85% to 90% of which are singletons. Germline V gives CDR1 ENHRY, CDR2 SYGVKD. V trimming: 3 bases; J trimming: 3 bases; junction bases outside the gene matches: 4. The CDR3 contains 16 residues. The clonotype was recovered from a woman aged 18-29 years in good health and CMV-seronegative. This rearrangement joins TRBV10-3 to TRBJ2-3, with TRBD2 matching 12 bases. The sample comprised PBMCs. The CDR3 DNA sequence: TGTGCCATCAGTGACACTAGCGGGGGGACGACAGATACGCAGTATTTT. The encoded protein is CAISDTSGGTTDTQYF.